Listed below are T cell receptor beta chains from one sample, sequenced in a study of shared clonotypes between healthy human individuals. The repertoire was sequenced with immunoSEQ multiplex PCR; TCRdb's copy has only in-frame clones and lacks some. This sample has some 490,000 clones, with 65% to 85% found just once. The sequencing sample was made of PBMCs. These TCRs come from a woman between 35 and 50 years old in good health. Some clones in this sample may be carry-over from other donors' samples. CDR3s include the opening cysteine and the closing phenylalanine or tryptophan. A D gene is named only where the DNA matches it firmly. Only some rows state a clone size, as once, few, many or a class for expanded clones.

d_gene: .; v_gene: TRBV27; j_gene: TRBJ2-7; abundance: .; CDR3aa: CASSRREFYEQYF; CDR3nt: TGTGCCAGCAGTCGACGGGAGTTTTACGAGCAGTACTTC
d_gene: .; v_gene: TRBV5-1; j_gene: TRBJ1-4; abundance: .; CDR3aa: CASSLPLGAGDEKLFF; CDR3nt: TGCGCCAGCAGCTTGCCCCTGGGGGCGGGAGATGAAAAACTGTTTTTT
d_gene: TRBD2; v_gene: TRBV7-3; j_gene: TRBJ2-1; abundance: once; CDR3aa: CASSARTSGRSPPWVNEQFF; CDR3nt: TGTGCCAGCAGCGCCCGGACTAGCGGGAGGAGCCCCCCTTGGGTGAATGAGCAGTTCTTC
d_gene: .; v_gene: TRBV4-3; j_gene: TRBJ1-2; abundance: many; CDR3aa: CASSQIRTGYGYTF; CDR3nt: TGCGCCAGCAGTCAAATAAGGACCGGCTATGGCTACACCTTC
d_gene: .; v_gene: TRBV19; j_gene: TRBJ2-7; abundance: once; CDR3aa: CASSPTGLTNSYEQYF; CDR3nt: TGTGCCAGTAGCCCTACGGGGCTAACCAACTCCTACGAGCAGTACTTC
d_gene: .; v_gene: TRBV7-9; j_gene: TRBJ2-2; abundance: .; CDR3aa: CASSLIRSSATGELFF; CDR3nt: TGTGCCAGCAGCTTAATTAGGAGCAGCGCCACCGGGGAGCTGTTTTTT
d_gene: .; v_gene: TRBV6-5; j_gene: TRBJ1-4; abundance: .; CDR3aa: CASSYSWGRSEKLFF; CDR3nt: TGTGCCAGCAGTTACTCTTGGGGACGTAGTGAAAAACTGTTTTTT
d_gene: .; v_gene: TRBV28; j_gene: TRBJ2-7; abundance: .; CDR3aa: CASSLAARALYEQYF; CDR3nt: TGTGCCAGCAGTTTAGCGGCCAGGGCCCTCTACGAGCAGTACTTC
d_gene: .; v_gene: TRBV5-4; j_gene: TRBJ1-4; abundance: .; CDR3aa: CASSPGGGPNEKLFF; CDR3nt: TGTGCCAGCAGCCCGGGAGGAGGTCCTAATGAAAAACTGTTTTTT
d_gene: .; v_gene: TRBV6-5; j_gene: TRBJ1-1; abundance: .; CDR3aa: CASSYLRNTEAFF; CDR3nt: TGTGCCAGCAGTTACCTCCGGAACACTGAAGCTTTCTTT
d_gene: .; v_gene: TRBV7-9; j_gene: TRBJ1-1; abundance: few; CDR3aa: CASSSYAQGGNPEAFF; CDR3nt: TGTGCCAGCAGCTCTTACGCACAGGGAGGGAACCCTGAAGCTTTCTTT
d_gene: .; v_gene: TRBV12-5; j_gene: TRBJ2-1; abundance: .; CDR3aa: CASGLSSPYYNEQFF; CDR3nt: TGTGCTAGTGGTTTGAGCAGTCCTTATTACAATGAGCAGTTCTTC
d_gene: .; v_gene: TRBV7-2; j_gene: TRBJ2-7; abundance: .; CDR3aa: CASSSTAGLEQYF; CDR3nt: TGTGCCAGCAGCTCCACGGCGGGTCTCGAGCAGTACTTC
d_gene: .; v_gene: TRBV7-9; j_gene: TRBJ1-2; abundance: .; CDR3aa: CASSLGDYGYTF; CDR3nt: TGTGCCAGCAGCTTGGGCGACTATGGCTACACCTTC
d_gene: .; v_gene: TRBV4-3; j_gene: TRBJ2-7; abundance: .; CDR3aa: CASSQGGLEQYF; CDR3nt: TGCGCCAGCAGCCAAGGAGGGCTCGAGCAGTACTTC
d_gene: .; v_gene: TRBV9; j_gene: TRBJ2-1; abundance: once; CDR3aa: CASSVDGGIYNEQFF; CDR3nt: TGTGCCAGCAGCGTAGATGGGGGGATCTACAATGAGCAGTTCTTC
d_gene: .; v_gene: TRBV7-2; j_gene: TRBJ2-7; abundance: .; CDR3aa: CASSRGWLGDEQYF; CDR3nt: TGTGCCAGCAGCCGGGGTTGGTTAGGGGACGAGCAGTACTTC
d_gene: TRBD2; v_gene: TRBV5-6; j_gene: TRBJ2-2; abundance: few; CDR3aa: CASSPGTSGRGELFF; CDR3nt: TGTGCCAGCAGCCCCGGGACTAGCGGGAGAGGGGAGCTGTTTTTT
d_gene: .; v_gene: TRBV10-3; j_gene: TRBJ1-2; abundance: .; CDR3aa: CAISVDGSYYGYTF; CDR3nt: TGTGCCATCAGTGTGGACGGGAGTTACTATGGCTACACCTTC
d_gene: .; v_gene: TRBV10-1; j_gene: TRBJ2-7; abundance: once; CDR3aa: CASSESPGYEQYF; CDR3nt: TGCGCCAGCAGTGAGTCCCCAGGGTACGAGCAGTACTTC
d_gene: TRBD1; v_gene: TRBV19; j_gene: TRBJ1-5; abundance: .; CDR3aa: CATNRGRNQPQHF; CDR3nt: TGTGCCACCAACAGGGGAAGGAATCAGCCCCAGCATTTT
d_gene: TRBD1; v_gene: TRBV5-1; j_gene: TRBJ1-3; abundance: .; CDR3aa: CASSQGQKSSGNTIYF; CDR3nt: TGCGCCAGCAGCCAGGGACAGAAAAGCTCTGGAAACACCATATATTTT
d_gene: .; v_gene: TRBV9; j_gene: TRBJ1-1; abundance: .; CDR3aa: CASSAGVRDTEAFF; CDR3nt: TGTGCCAGCAGCGCGGGGGTACGGGACACTGAAGCTTTCTTT
d_gene: .; v_gene: TRBV7-9; j_gene: TRBJ1-2; abundance: .; CDR3aa: CASSREAGNYGYTF; CDR3nt: TGTGCCAGCAGCAGGGAGGCGGGGAACTATGGCTACACCTTC
d_gene: .; v_gene: TRBV28; j_gene: TRBJ2-7; abundance: .; CDR3aa: CASTTVSYEQYF; CDR3nt: TGTGCCAGCACTACAGTCTCCTACGAGCAGTACTTC
d_gene: TRBD1; v_gene: TRBV4-1; j_gene: TRBJ2-7; abundance: .; CDR3aa: CASSQGIGTAPFTSSYEQYF; CDR3nt: TGCGCCAGCAGCCAAGGGATAGGGACAGCGCCCTTCACCTCGTCCTACGAGCAGTACTTC
d_gene: TRBD1; v_gene: TRBV19; j_gene: TRBJ2-2; abundance: .; CDR3aa: CASGRTGRTGELFF; CDR3nt: TGTGCCAGTGGACGGACAGGTCGGACCGGGGAGCTGTTTTTT
d_gene: .; v_gene: TRBV9; j_gene: TRBJ2-1; abundance: .; CDR3aa: CASSVAGANNEQFF; CDR3nt: TGTGCCAGCAGCGTAGCGGGGGCTAACAATGAGCAGTTCTTC
d_gene: TRBD1; v_gene: TRBV28; j_gene: TRBJ1-5; abundance: .; CDR3aa: CAIDPGTGTNQPQHF; CDR3nt: TGTGCCATCGACCCCGGGACAGGGACCAATCAGCCCCAGCATTTT
d_gene: .; v_gene: TRBV5-5; j_gene: TRBJ2-7; abundance: .; CDR3aa: CASSLERGGPEQYF; CDR3nt: TGTGCCAGCAGCTTGGAAAGGGGAGGACCCGAGCAGTACTTC
d_gene: TRBD1; v_gene: TRBV29-1; j_gene: TRBJ2-7; abundance: few; CDR3aa: CSVSRGTYEQYF; CDR3nt: TGCAGCGTTAGCAGGGGGACCTACGAGCAGTACTTC
d_gene: .; v_gene: TRBV2; j_gene: TRBJ2-5; abundance: .; CDR3aa: CAKLSGGGPQETQYF; CDR3nt: TGTGCCAAATTAAGTGGCGGAGGGCCTCAAGAGACCCAGTACTTC
d_gene: .; v_gene: TRBV7-6; j_gene: TRBJ2-7; abundance: .; CDR3aa: CASSSEGSYEQYF; CDR3nt: TGTGCCAGCAGCTCCGAAGGTTCCTACGAGCAGTACTTC
d_gene: TRBD1; v_gene: TRBV29-1; j_gene: TRBJ1-1; abundance: .; CDR3aa: CSVSGQGYTEAFF; CDR3nt: TGCAGCGTGTCGGGACAGGGGTACACTGAAGCTTTCTTT
d_gene: TRBD2; v_gene: TRBV2; j_gene: TRBJ2-7; abundance: .; CDR3aa: CASSAPLAGTYEQYF; CDR3nt: TGTGCCAGCAGTGCCCCGCTAGCGGGAACCTACGAGCAGTACTTC
d_gene: .; v_gene: TRBV28; j_gene: TRBJ2-5; abundance: .; CDR3aa: CASSRSMGQETQYF; CDR3nt: TGTGCCAGCAGTCGGAGTATGGGGCAAGAGACCCAGTACTTC
d_gene: TRBD1; v_gene: TRBV29-1; j_gene: TRBJ1-1; abundance: .; CDR3aa: CSVSVTGSMTEAFF; CDR3nt: TGCAGCGTCTCCGTGACAGGGAGTATGACTGAAGCTTTCTTT
d_gene: TRBD2; v_gene: TRBV6-1; j_gene: TRBJ2-2; abundance: .; CDR3aa: CASMVVAGVTGELFF; CDR3nt: TGTGCCAGCATGGTGGTAGCGGGAGTCACCGGGGAGCTGTTTTTT
d_gene: TRBD1; v_gene: TRBV27; j_gene: TRBJ2-1; abundance: .; CDR3aa: CASRPTMRNQGALSSYNEQFF; CDR3nt: TGTGCCAGCAGGCCTACAATGAGGAACCAGGGGGCCCTAAGCTCCTACAATGAGCAGTTCTTC
d_gene: .; v_gene: TRBV5-1; j_gene: TRBJ2-5; abundance: .; CDR3aa: CASSLGEQGTQYF; CDR3nt: TGCGCCAGCAGCTTGGGAGAACAGGGGACCCAGTACTTC
d_gene: .; v_gene: TRBV7-9; j_gene: TRBJ1-1; abundance: .; CDR3aa: CASTRGTANTEAFF; CDR3nt: TGTGCCAGCACTCGAGGCACCGCGAACACTGAAGCTTTCTTT
d_gene: .; v_gene: TRBV7-3; j_gene: TRBJ2-5; abundance: .; CDR3aa: CASSLTRGETQYF; CDR3nt: TGTGCCAGCAGCCTGACTAGGGGAGAGACCCAGTACTTC
d_gene: .; v_gene: TRBV2; j_gene: TRBJ1-1; abundance: .; CDR3aa: CASLRERDTEAFF; CDR3nt: TGTGCCAGTCTTCGGGAGCGGGACACTGAAGCTTTCTTT
d_gene: .; v_gene: TRBV28; j_gene: TRBJ1-1; abundance: .; CDR3aa: CASSTRGGWDEAFF; CDR3nt: TGTGCCAGCAGTACCCGAGGGGGATGGGATGAAGCTTTCTTT
d_gene: .; v_gene: TRBV7-2; j_gene: TRBJ2-1; abundance: .; CDR3aa: CASSLFGSYNEQFF; CDR3nt: TGTGCCAGCAGCCTCTTTGGATCCTACAATGAGCAGTTCTTC
d_gene: .; v_gene: TRBV28; j_gene: TRBJ2-5; abundance: .; CDR3aa: CASKLGGKTQYF; CDR3nt: TGTGCCAGCAAGTTGGGGGGAAAGACCCAGTACTTC
d_gene: TRBD1; v_gene: TRBV5-6; j_gene: TRBJ1-1; abundance: few; CDR3aa: CASSLAGTGVRGTEAFF; CDR3nt: TGTGCCAGCAGCTTGGCTGGGACAGGGGTCAGGGGGACTGAAGCTTTCTTT
d_gene: .; v_gene: TRBV5-1; j_gene: TRBJ1-5; abundance: .; CDR3aa: CASSLEVRFSNQPQHF; CDR3nt: TGCGCCAGCAGCTTGGAAGTCAGGTTTAGCAATCAGCCCCAGCATTTT
d_gene: .; v_gene: TRBV7-2; j_gene: TRBJ2-5; abundance: .; CDR3aa: CASSPLRGRQETQYF; CDR3nt: TGTGCCAGCAGCCCCCTACGCGGTCGGCAAGAGACCCAGTACTTC